These T cell receptor beta chains were read from a single sample in a study of early T cells in non-severe SARS-CoV-2 infection. TCRdb processed the 5' RACE reads anew with MiXCR; each CDR3 protein has one entry. In the table there are more than 65,000 distinct CDR3 sequences, 4.6% of which are singletons. Sample: whole blood, taken at baseline. The receptors stem from an adult who was a healthcare worker with PCR-confirmed SARS-CoV-2 infection or an uninfected control (not recorded which). The donor label of this sample is uncertain. Each CDR3 is given without its conserved first and last residue.

CDR3 length: 9
J gene: TRBJ2-5
V gene: TRBV20-1
CDR3 protein: SAEYQETQY

CDR3 length: 10
J gene: TRBJ1-4
V gene: TRBV18
CDR3 protein: ASSSSGEKLF

CDR3 length: 12
J gene: TRBJ1-2
V gene: TRBV4-1
CDR3 protein: ASSQDLRTYVNS

CDR3 length: 11
J gene: TRBJ2-3
V gene: TRBV12-3/TRBV12-4
CDR3 protein: ASSPGGTGTQY

CDR3 length: 11
J gene: TRBJ2-1
V gene: TRBV12-3/TRBV12-4
CDR3 protein: ASSLGRYNEQF

CDR3 length: 15
J gene: TRBJ2-3
V gene: TRBV18
CDR3 protein: ASSLGLAGVRTDTQY

CDR3 length: 13
J gene: TRBJ2-3
V gene: TRBV27
CDR3 protein: ASSSGGSPVDTQY

CDR3 length: 11
J gene: TRBJ1-2
V gene: TRBV6-2/TRBV6-3
CDR3 protein: ASSRTGSFGYT

CDR3 length: 11
J gene: TRBJ1-1
V gene: TRBV4-3
CDR3 protein: VSAGAWDTEAF

CDR3 length: 13
J gene: TRBJ2-3
V gene: TRBV10-1
CDR3 protein: ASRKGGAGTDTQY

CDR3 length: 13
J gene: TRBJ1-4
V gene: TRBV5-4
CDR3 protein: ASSLNQGENEKLF

CDR3 length: 13
J gene: TRBJ1-4
V gene: TRBV7-9
CDR3 protein: ASSLGHAPNEKLF

CDR3 length: 13
J gene: TRBJ1-5
V gene: TRBV10-3
CDR3 protein: ATSFDRQSNQPQH

CDR3 length: 10
J gene: TRBJ2-2
V gene: TRBV6-5
CDR3 protein: ASRRGSGELF

CDR3 length: 14
J gene: TRBJ2-7
V gene: TRBV12-2
CDR3 protein: ASRPIPGTHNYEQY

CDR3 length: 12
J gene: TRBJ2-1
V gene: TRBV30
CDR3 protein: AWSPQRGYNEQF

CDR3 length: 10
J gene: TRBJ1-2
V gene: TRBV29-1
CDR3 protein: SVEGGAYGYT

CDR3 length: 10
J gene: TRBJ2-1
V gene: TRBV7-9
CDR3 protein: ASNSIDNEQF

CDR3 length: 9
J gene: TRBJ2-7
V gene: TRBV6-6
CDR3 protein: ASSRTSEQY

CDR3 length: 12
J gene: TRBJ1-6
V gene: TRBV11-2
CDR3 protein: ASSPGVYNSPLH

CDR3 length: 13
J gene: TRBJ1-5
V gene: TRBV19
CDR3 protein: ASSTWTGRNQPQH

CDR3 length: 13
J gene: TRBJ2-1
V gene: TRBV12-3/TRBV12-4
CDR3 protein: ASSPTGLENNEQF

CDR3 length: 13
J gene: TRBJ2-5
V gene: TRBV28
CDR3 protein: ASSLMDLSLETQY